The sequence of this T cell receptor beta chain was determined in a study of T cell clonality in common variable immunodeficiency (dated by TCRdb to the mid-2010s). Per the germline V gene (reference sequence), SGHNT is the CDR1 and YYREEE is the CDR2. From the cysteine through the phenylalanine, the CDR3 covers 15 amino acids. Only the CDR3 bases that were read are kept: 36 of them, in frame from base 1. V lost 5 bases and J lost 0 bases, and the count of bases not matched to a germline gene is 4. Equivalent amounts of genomic DNA from CVID and control samples were used as sequencing input. For every sample, a 60 bp segment covering the rearranged TCRbeta CDR3 region was amplified and then sequenced. TCRbeta amplification used the immunoSEQ assay, a bias-corrected multiplex PCR with high-throughput sequencing. The study's own analysis went as follows. Each unique nucleotide sequence was treated as a clone and annotated with V, D and J genes, copy number and frequency. Sequences were labeled productive if in frame, and non-productive if out of frame or containing stop codons. Clonality was calculated from Shannon's entropy as previously described. The predicted amino acid sequences of productive clones were used to derive the mean CDR3 Kyte-Doolittle hydropathy. Hierarchical clustering of scaled V gene usage was performed with the R hclust function using Manhattan distance and complete linkage. Sharing of clones by CDR3 amino acid sequence was evaluated by resampling 12 repertoires per group over 100 rounds. The repertoires were screened for some 70 published EBV-specific TCRbeta sequences and 200 to 250 published CMV-specific TCRbeta sequences. After two CVID samples that produced fewer than 10,000 sequences were dropped from the analysis, 45 or so CVID repertoires remained. TCRdb re-hosts the immuneACCESS table, in-frame sequences only. Its copies lack some clones; in the studies checked, an unresolved V gene accounts for under half of them, and the cause for the rest is not known. V and J calls and clone size follow that table, whereas D and trimming were derived from the DNA. This sample shows tens of thousands of clones, and none of them turns up only once. Approximately 6.2% of the sample lies in the top ten.

This clone was observed many times. Its cognate antigen has yet to be identified. The read ends 3 residues shy of where the CDR3 ends; the end is completed using the germline J gene. The paper as a whole reports these results and caveats: Differences among patients in the CVID cohort limited the correlations between repertoire features and clinical complications. TCRbeta clonality was higher in CVID subjects than in healthy controls (t-test p = 0.018), and the increase was most characteristic of about a third of subjects. Even though DNA input was equal, the average per sample came to 75,000 to 95,000 unique sequences for controls compared with about 30,000 for CVID samples. CVID subjects shared fewer TCRbeta clones with each other than healthy controls did (p < 0.0001). According to the authors, figuring out what caused the increased clonality in CVID would require sequencing the repertoires of T cell subpopulations. Reportedly, TCRbeta sequences from CVID had fewer deletions and N-nucleotide insertions, and highly modified clones with 13 or more V deletions were absent from CVID.

Most CVID patients and most healthy controls were of Caucasian heritage. From each donor, about 5 to 8 ml of heparinized peripheral whole blood was collected. TCRbeta CDR3 repertoires were sequenced from genomic DNA of adults with common variable immune deficiency (CVID) and healthy adult controls. The control group was made up of approximately 22 healthy adult volunteers (about 10 male and 12 female) whose ages ranged from roughly 20 to 75 years, with a mean age of around 30. Diluted blood was density-centrifuged over Hypaque 1077 or Ficoll-Paque to isolate peripheral blood mononuclear cells. Genomic DNA was extracted from unsorted mononuclear cells by Qiagen column purification or by a centrifugation-based method.

Sequencing input: peripheral blood mononuclear cells. The sequence came from a person aged 18 to 75 in good health. The chain links TRBV5-4 with TRBJ1-4, with 7 bases in between that match TRBD1. The covered CDR3 bases are TGTGCCAGCAGTAGAGGGACAGCAACTAATGAAAAA. The resulting protein is CASSRGTATNEK. The whole CDR3 region reads CASSRGTATNEKLFF.